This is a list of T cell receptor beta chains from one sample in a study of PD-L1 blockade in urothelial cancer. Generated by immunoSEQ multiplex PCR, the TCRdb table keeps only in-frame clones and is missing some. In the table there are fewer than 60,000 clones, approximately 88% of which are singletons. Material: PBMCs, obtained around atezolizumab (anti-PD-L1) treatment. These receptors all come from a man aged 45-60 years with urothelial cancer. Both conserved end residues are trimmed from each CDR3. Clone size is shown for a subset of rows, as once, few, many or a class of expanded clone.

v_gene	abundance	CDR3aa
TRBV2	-	ASRTKSGPATGELF
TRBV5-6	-	ASSTNREAF
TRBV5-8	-	ASSLARTGLFYRETQY
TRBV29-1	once	SVESRGRGNTEAF
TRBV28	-	ASSPRISYSNQPQH
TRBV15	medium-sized	ATSRDLRLNTEAF
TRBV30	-	AWSVQHIRGQPQH
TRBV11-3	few	ASGPGGFGPGELF
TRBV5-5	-	ASSLALRGGLAGPETQY
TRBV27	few	ASSPKVRRNYGYT
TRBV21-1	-	ASSKAVETAYNEQF
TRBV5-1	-	ASRMGGGEQY
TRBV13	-	ASSSGLAGGLLATGELF
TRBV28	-	ASTPLTGYQETQY
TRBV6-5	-	ASSTGTGGFNEQF
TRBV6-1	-	ASAQGAHNEQF
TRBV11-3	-	ASSLGSSYFTAGPTDTQY
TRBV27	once	ASSSRYRGPGDQPQH
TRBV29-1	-	SVTGATRGYT
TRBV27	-	ASSLAGRETQY
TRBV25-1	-	ASREDLSFRGTGELF
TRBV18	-	ASSPSNGVSEAF
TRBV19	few	ASQGQSAPYEQY
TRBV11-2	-	ASSPRQLHSYEQY
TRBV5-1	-	ASSPTGGDQPQH
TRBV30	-	AWSTREGASYNSPLH
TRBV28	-	ASSLRSGGSYEQY
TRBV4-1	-	ASSPGGLGRAANTGELF
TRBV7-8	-	ASSLGLADRTGELF